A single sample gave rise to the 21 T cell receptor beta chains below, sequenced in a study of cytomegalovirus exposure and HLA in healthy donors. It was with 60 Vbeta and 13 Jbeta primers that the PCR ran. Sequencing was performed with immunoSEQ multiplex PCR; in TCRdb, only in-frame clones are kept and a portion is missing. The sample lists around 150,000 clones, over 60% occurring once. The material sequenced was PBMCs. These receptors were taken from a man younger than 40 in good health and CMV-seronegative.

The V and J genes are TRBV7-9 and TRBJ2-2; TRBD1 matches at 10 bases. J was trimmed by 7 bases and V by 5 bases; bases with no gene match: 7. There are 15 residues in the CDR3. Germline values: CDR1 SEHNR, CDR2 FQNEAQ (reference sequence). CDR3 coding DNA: TGTGCCAGCAGCCCCGCGGACAGGGGGGACGGGGAGCTGTTTTTT. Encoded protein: CASSPADRGDGELFF.

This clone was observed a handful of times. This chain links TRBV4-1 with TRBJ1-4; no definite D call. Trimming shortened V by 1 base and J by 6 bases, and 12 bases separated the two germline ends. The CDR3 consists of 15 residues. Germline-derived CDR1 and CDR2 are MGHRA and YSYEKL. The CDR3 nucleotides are TGCGCCAGCAGCCAAGGTCCTCTGTACTATGAAAAACTGTTTTTT. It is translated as CASSQGPLYYEKLFF.

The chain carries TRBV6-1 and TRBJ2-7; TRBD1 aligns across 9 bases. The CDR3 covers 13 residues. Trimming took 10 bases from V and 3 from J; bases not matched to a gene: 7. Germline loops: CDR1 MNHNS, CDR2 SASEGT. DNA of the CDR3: TGTGCCAACAGCCGGGACAGGGACTACGAGCAGTACTTC. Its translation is CANSRDRDYEQYF.

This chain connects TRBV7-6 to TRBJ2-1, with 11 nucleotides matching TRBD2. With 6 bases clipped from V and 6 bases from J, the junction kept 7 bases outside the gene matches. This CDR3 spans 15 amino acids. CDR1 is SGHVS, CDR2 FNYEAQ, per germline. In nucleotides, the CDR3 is TGTGCCAGCAGTATAGCGGGAGGGCCGGGCAATGAGCAGTTCTTC. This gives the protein CASSIAGGPGNEQFF.

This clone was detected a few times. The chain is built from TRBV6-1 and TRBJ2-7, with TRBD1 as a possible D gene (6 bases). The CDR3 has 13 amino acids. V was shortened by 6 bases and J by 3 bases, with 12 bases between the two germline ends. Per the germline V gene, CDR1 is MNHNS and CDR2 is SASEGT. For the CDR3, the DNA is TGTGCCAGCAGGCCGGGACAAAGCTACGAGCAGTACTTC. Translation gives CASRPGQSYEQYF.

The CDR3 bases are TGTGCCAGCAGAGGGCACGGGGGTGGAGCCTACGAGCAGTACTTC. Amino acid sequence: CASRGHGGGAYEQYF. The rearrangement uses TRBV28 and TRBJ2-5; tentative D call: TRBD2 (6 bases). Judging by the DNA end, TRBJ2-7 fits better; the J call may be wrong. This CDR3 has 15 amino acids. Germline loops: CDR1 MDHEN, CDR2 SYDVKM.

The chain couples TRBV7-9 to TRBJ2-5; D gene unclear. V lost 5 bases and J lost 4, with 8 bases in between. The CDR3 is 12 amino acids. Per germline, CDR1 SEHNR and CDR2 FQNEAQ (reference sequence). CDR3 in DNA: TGTGCCAGCAGCACGATTAGAGAGACCCAGTACTTC. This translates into CASSTIRETQYF.

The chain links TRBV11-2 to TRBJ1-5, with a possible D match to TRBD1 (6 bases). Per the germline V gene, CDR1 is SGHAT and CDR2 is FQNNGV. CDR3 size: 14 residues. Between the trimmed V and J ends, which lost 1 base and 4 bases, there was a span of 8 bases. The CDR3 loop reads CASSLVGTNQPQHF. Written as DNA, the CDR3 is TGTGCCAGCAGCTTAGTTGGGACAAATCAGCCCCAGCATTTT.

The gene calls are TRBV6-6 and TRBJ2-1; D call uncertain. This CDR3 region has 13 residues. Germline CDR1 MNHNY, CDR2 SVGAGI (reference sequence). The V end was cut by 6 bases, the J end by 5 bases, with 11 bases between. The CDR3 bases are TGTGCCAGCAGCTCCCTACTTAACAATGAGCAGTTCTTC. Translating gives CASSSLLNNEQFF.

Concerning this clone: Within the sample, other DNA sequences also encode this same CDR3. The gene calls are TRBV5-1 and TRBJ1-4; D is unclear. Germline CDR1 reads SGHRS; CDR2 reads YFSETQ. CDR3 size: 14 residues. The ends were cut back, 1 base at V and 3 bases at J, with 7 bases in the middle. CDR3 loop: CASSLRGSNEKLFF. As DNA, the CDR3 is TGCGCCAGCAGCTTGCGAGGGTCTAATGAAAAACTGTTTTTT.

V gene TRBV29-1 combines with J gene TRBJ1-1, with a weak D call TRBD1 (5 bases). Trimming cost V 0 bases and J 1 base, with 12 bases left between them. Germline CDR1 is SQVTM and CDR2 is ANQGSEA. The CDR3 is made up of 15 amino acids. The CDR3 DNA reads TGCAGCGTTGAAGATCAAGACAGCCCGAACACTGAAGCTTTCTTT. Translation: CSVEDQDSPNTEAFF.

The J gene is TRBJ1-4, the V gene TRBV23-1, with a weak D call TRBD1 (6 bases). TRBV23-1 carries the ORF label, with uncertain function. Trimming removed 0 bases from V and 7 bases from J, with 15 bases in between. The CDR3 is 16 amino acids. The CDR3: CASSQSRDTGSEKLFF. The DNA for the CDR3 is TGCGCCAGCAGTCAATCCAGGGACACGGGGAGTGAAAAACTGTTTTTT.

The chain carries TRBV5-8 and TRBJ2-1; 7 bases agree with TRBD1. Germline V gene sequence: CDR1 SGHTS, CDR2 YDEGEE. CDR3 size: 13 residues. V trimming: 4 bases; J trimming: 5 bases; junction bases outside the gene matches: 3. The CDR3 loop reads CASSLDRDNEQFF. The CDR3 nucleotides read TGTGCCAGCAGCCTTGACAGGGACAATGAGCAGTTCTTC.

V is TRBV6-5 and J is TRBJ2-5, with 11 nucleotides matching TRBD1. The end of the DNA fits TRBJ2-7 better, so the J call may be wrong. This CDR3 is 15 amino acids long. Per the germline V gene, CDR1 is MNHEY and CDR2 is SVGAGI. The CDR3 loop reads CASSRGQGDSYEQYF. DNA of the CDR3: TGTGCCAGCAGTAGGGGACAGGGGGACTCCTACGAGCAGTACTTC.

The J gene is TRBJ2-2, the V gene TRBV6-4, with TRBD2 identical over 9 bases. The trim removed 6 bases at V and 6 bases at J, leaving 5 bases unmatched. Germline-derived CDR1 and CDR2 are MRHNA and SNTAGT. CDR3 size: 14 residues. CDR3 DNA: TGTGCCAGCAGAGGACTAGCGAGAGCCGGGGAGCTGTTTTTT. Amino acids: CASRGLARAGELFF.

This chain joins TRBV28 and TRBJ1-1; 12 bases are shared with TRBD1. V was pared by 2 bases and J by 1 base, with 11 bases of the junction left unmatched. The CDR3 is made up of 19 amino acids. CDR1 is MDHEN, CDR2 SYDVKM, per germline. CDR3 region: CASSLDIGGTGGWNTEAFF. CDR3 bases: TGTGCCAGCAGTTTAGATATAGGGGGGACAGGGGGCTGGAACACTGAAGCTTTCTTT. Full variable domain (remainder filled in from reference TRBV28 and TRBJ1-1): DVKVTQSSRYLVKRTGEKVFLECVQDMDHENMFWYRQDPGLGLRLIYFSYDVKMKEKGDIPEGYSVSREKKERFSLILESASTNQTSMYLCASSLDIGGTGGWNTEAFFGQGTRLTVV.

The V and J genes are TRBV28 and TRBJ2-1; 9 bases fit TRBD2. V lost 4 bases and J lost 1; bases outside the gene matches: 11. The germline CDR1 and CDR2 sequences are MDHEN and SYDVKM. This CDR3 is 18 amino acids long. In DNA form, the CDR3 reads TGTGCCAGCAGTTCCTTAGCGGGAGACCACTATTCCTACAATGAGCAGTTCTTC. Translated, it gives CASSSLAGDHYSYNEQFF.

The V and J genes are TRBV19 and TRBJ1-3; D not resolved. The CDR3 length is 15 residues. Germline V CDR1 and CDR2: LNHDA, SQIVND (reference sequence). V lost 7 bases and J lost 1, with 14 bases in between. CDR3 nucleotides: TGTGCCAGTAACAGCTACGGTGATTCTGGAAACACCATATATTTT. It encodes CASNSYGDSGNTIYF.

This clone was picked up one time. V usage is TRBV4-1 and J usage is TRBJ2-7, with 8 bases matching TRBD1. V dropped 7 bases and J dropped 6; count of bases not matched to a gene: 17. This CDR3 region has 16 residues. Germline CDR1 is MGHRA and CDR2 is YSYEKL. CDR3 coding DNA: TGCGCCAGCAAGCTTGATGGGGCAGGGGGCGGAGGCGAGCAGTACTTC. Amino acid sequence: CASKLDGAGGGGEQYF.

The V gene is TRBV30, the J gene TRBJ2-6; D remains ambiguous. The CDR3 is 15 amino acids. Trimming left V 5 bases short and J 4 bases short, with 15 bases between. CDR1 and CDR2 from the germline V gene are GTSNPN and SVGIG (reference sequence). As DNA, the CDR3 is TGTGCCTGGGGGCCCTTTACGGCCGGGGCCAACGTCCTGACTTTC. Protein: CAWGPFTAGANVLTF.

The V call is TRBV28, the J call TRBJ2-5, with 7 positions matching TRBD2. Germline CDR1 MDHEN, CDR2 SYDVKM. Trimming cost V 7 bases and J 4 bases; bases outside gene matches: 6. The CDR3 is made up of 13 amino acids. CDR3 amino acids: CASTSAGRETQYF. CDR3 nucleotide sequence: TGTGCCAGCACCTCAGCGGGGCGAGAGACCCAGTACTTC.